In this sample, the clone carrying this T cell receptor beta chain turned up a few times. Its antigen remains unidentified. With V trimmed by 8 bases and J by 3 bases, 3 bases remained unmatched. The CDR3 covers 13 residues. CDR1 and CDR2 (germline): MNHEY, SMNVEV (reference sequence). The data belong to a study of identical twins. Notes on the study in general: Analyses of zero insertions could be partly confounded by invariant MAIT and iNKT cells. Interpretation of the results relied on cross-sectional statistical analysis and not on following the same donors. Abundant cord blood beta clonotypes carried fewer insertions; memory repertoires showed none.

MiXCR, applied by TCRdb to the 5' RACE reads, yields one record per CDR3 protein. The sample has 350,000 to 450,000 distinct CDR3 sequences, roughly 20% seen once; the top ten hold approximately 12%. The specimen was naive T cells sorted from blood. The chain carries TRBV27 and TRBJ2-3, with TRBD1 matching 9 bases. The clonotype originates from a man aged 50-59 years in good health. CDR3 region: CASRDRETDTQYF. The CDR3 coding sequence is TGTGCCAGCCGGGACAGGGAAACAGATACGCAGTATTTT.